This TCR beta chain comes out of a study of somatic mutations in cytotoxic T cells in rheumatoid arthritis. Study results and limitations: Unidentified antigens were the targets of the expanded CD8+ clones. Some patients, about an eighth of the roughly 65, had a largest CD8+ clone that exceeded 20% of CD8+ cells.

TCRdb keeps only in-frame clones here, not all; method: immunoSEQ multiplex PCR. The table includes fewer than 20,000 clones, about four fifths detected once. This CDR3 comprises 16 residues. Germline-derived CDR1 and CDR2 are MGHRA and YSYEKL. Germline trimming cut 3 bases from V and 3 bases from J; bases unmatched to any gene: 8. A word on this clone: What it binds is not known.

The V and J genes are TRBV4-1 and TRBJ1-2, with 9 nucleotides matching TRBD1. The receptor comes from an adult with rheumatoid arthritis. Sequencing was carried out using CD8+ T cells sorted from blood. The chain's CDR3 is CASSHPRTGADYGYTF. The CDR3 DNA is TGCGCCAGCAGCCACCCCCGGACAGGGGCGGACTATGGCTACACCTTC.